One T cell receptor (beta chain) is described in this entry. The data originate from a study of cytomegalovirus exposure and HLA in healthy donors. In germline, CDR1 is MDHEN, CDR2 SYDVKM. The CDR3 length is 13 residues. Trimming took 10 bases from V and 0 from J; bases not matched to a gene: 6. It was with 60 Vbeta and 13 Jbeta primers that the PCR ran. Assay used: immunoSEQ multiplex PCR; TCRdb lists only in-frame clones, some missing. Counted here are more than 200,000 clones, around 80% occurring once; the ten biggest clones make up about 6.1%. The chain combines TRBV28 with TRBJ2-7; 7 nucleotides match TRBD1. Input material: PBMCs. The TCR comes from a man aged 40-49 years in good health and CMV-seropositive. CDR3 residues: CATQGTASYEQYV. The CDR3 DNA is TGTGCCACACAGGGGACAGCCTCCTACGAGCAGTACGTC.